This T cell receptor (beta chain) originates from a study of T cell repertoires in cytomegalovirus infection. Study-wide results and caveats: What dominated the ex vivo response were HLA-C-restricted CMV-specific TCR beta clonotypes.

MiXCR, run by TCRdb on the reads, gives a single entry per CDR3 protein. This sample has 110,000 or so distinct CDR3 sequences, with over 25% found just once. This clonotype came up many times. No antigen is known for it. The CDR3 length is 15 residues. Trimming removed 5 bases at V and 0 bases at J, with 14 bases between. Germline V gene sequence: CDR1 SGHTA, CDR2 FQGNSA. The sequence was obtained from a human donor in good health (CMV status not recorded). Some clones in this sample may be carry-over from other donors' samples. This chain links TRBV7-2 with TRBJ2-7; D could derive from TRBD1 or TRBD2 (5 bases each). Sequenced material: CD8+ T cells from cultured PBMCs, taken from culture after CMV antigen stimulation. The CDR3 sequence is CASSPNGALSYEQYF. The CDR3 region has the DNA TGTGCCAGCAGCCCCAACGGGGCCCTCTCCTACGAGCAGTACTTC. The entire variable domain, with the rest obtained from reference TRBV7-2 and TRBJ2-7, is as follows: GAGVSQSPSNKVTEKGKDVELRCDPISGHTALYWYRQSLGQGLEFLIYFQGNSAPDKSGLPSDRFSAERTGGSVSTLTIQRTQQEDSAVYLCASSPNGALSYEQYFGPGTRLTVT.